One sample yielded the 28 T cell receptor beta chains listed below, sequenced in a study of T cell responses to AZD1222 COVID-19 vaccine. The data were produced by immunoSEQ multiplex PCR, yet TCRdb's version contains in-frame clones alone and is incomplete. The table includes just under 75,000 clones, 80% detected once. Sequenced material: peripheral blood, taken 28 days after the second AZD1222 dose. Source of these receptors: an adult who received the AZD1222 COVID-19 vaccine.

This clone came up a few times. The V and J genes are TRBV28 and TRBJ2-4; 7 bases are shared with TRBD2. Germline V gene data show CDR1 as MDHEN and CDR2 as SYDVKM. With V trimmed by 7 bases and J by 5 bases, 11 bases remained unmatched. The CDR3 loop spans 15 amino acids. CDR3 sequence (DNA): TGTGCCAGCACCTACTCCGTAGCGGGCGAAAACATTCAGTACTTC. This codes for CASTYSVAGENIQYF. The entire variable domain, with the rest obtained from reference TRBV28 and TRBJ2-4, is as follows: DVKVTQSSRYLVKRTGEKVFLECVQDMDHENMFWYRQDPGLGLRLIYFSYDVKMKEKGDIPEGYSVSREKKERFSLILESASTNQTSMYLCASTYSVAGENIQYFGAGTRLSVL.

This chain joins TRBV13 and TRBJ1-3; a weak D match, TRBD1 (5 bases). CDR3 length: 18 residues. V gave up 4 bases and J gave up 3 bases, with 22 bases separating them. Germline CDR1 is PRHDT and CDR2 is FYEKMQ (reference sequence). The CDR3 spells CASSSDNTGGISGNTIYF. For the CDR3, the DNA is TGTGCCAGCAGCTCCGATAACACTGGGGGGATAAGTGGAAACACCATATATTTT.

This clone showed up just once. The CDR3 region has the DNA TGTGCCAGCAGCCAAGATCAAGGGAGCAATCAGCCCCAGCATTTT. Translated, it gives CASSQDQGSNQPQHF. V and J are TRBV3-1 (or the pseudogene TRBV3-2) and TRBJ1-5; the D is unclear. CDR3 length equals 15 residues. V lost 0 bases and J 1 base, leaving 7 bases between the germline ends. Germline assignment: CDR1 LGHDT and CDR2 YNNKEL (reference sequence).

This clone was seen a handful of times. This sequence joins TRBV9 and TRBJ1-3; D is possibly TRBD1 (5 bases). Germline V gene data show CDR1 as SGDLS and CDR2 as YYNGEE. The V end lost 2 bases, the J end lost 0 bases, and 15 bases lay between the germline ends. The CDR3 covers 17 residues. CDR3 coding DNA: TGTGCCAGCAGCGTCACTCAGGGTCGGGGCTCTGGAAACACCATATATTTT. This encodes CASSVTQGRGSGNTIYF.

The rearrangement joins TRBV3-1 (or the pseudogene TRBV3-2) to TRBJ2-5; D perhaps matches TRBD2 (6 bases). This CDR3 comprises 15 residues. The germline V and J ends were trimmed by 1 base and 5 bases, with 14 bases remaining between them. The germline V gene encodes CDR1 LGHDT and CDR2 YNNKEL (reference sequence). As DNA, the CDR3 is TGTGCCAGCAGCCAAGCGGGACTGGGGAAGGAGACCCAGTACTTC. Its protein product is CASSQAGLGKETQYF.

The genes are TRBV15 and TRBJ2-7; possibly TRBD2 for D (5 bases). CDR1 and CDR2 from the germline V gene are LNHNV and YYDKDF (reference sequence). Trimming left V 8 bases short and J 3 bases short, with 20 bases between. The CDR3 spans 15 residues. The CDR3 DNA reads TGTGCCACCTCAGCGGTCGGCGTACAGAACTACGAGCAGTACTTC. Residues: CATSAVGVQNYEQYF.

About this clone itself: It may be a read error: a sequence one base away is much more abundant. The chain recombines TRBV4-1 with TRBJ2-3; 10 positions match TRBD2. Germline assignment: CDR1 MGHRA and CDR2 YSYEKL. The CDR3 length is 16 residues. The DNA for the CDR3 is TGCCCCAGCAGAGCCCAAGCGGGGGGGAGCACAGATACGCAGTATTTT. Protein product: CPSRAQAGGSTDTQYF.

This clone has a handful of counts. The chain couples TRBV28 to TRBJ1-5; 9 positions agree with TRBD1. V lost 9 bases, J lost 6 bases, and 9 bases stayed unmatched. The CDR3 has 14 residues. The germline CDR1 and CDR2 sequences are MDHEN and SYDVKM. In nucleotides, the CDR3 is TGTGCCAGTGACAGGGACAGGGAGGCTCAGCCCCAGCATTTT. It encodes CASDRDREAQPQHF.

In DNA form, the CDR3 reads TGTGCCAGCAGCTTAGGAGGGGCGGGAAACATTCAGTACTTC. It encodes CASSLGGAGNIQYF. The chain carries TRBV7-2 and TRBJ2-4; D may be TRBD1 or TRBD2 (5 bases each). The CDR3 sequence is 14 residues long. V lost 1 base and J lost 6, with 10 bases in between. CDR1 and CDR2 from the germline V gene are SGHTA and FQGNSA.

The chain couples TRBV9 to TRBJ2-7, with TRBD1 matching 9 bases. Losses at the gene ends were 3 bases for V and 3 bases for J; bases not matched to a gene: 4. There are 14 residues in the CDR3. Germline loops: CDR1 SGDLS, CDR2 YYNGEE. CDR3 amino acids: CASSAGQGFYEQYF. The CDR3 nucleotides read TGTGCCAGCAGCGCAGGACAGGGGTTCTACGAGCAGTACTTC. Filled out from reference TRBV9 and TRBJ2-7, the complete variable domain reads DSGVTQTPKHLITATGQRVTLRCSPRSGDLSVYWYQQSLDQGLQFLIQYYNGEERAKGNILERFSAQQFPDLHSELNLSSLELGDSALYFCASSAGQGFYEQYFGPGTRLTVT.

This chain links TRBV2 with TRBJ1-6; TRBD1 matches at 7 bases. The junction had 8 bases not matched to a gene; V was cut back by 6 bases and J by 9 bases. Germline CDR1 reads SNHLY; CDR2 reads FYNNEI. The CDR3 consists of 14 residues. The DNA for the CDR3 is TGTGCCAGCAGCGTTGACAGGGCCGGTTCACCCCTCCACTTT. Protein sequence: CASSVDRAGSPLHF.

The chain employs TRBV27 and TRBJ1-2; a possible D gene is TRBD1 (6 bases). The CDR3 covers 15 residues. The germline V and J ends were trimmed by 1 base and 2 bases, with 11 bases remaining between them. The germline V gene encodes CDR1 MNHEY and CDR2 SMNVEV (reference sequence). CDR3 in amino acids: CASSLLGGLNYGYTF. The DNA for the CDR3 is TGTGCCAGCAGTTTATTGGGGGGGCTCAACTATGGCTACACCTTC.

The chain has TRBV6-5 and TRBJ2-3; D perhaps matches TRBD1 (5 bases). This CDR3 contains 15 residues. Germline V gene sequence: CDR1 MNHEY, CDR2 SVGAGI. The V and J ends lost 8 bases and 2 bases respectively, with 17 bases between them. CDR3 nucleotide sequence: TGTGCCAGCGGGGCAGTAGTTGGTTACACAGATACGCAGTATTTT. This translates into CASGAVVGYTDTQYF.

CDR3 nucleotide sequence: TGTGCCAGCTCTACAGCAAGGGGCGGAACAGATACGCAGTATTTT. Translation: CASSTARGGTDTQYF. J is TRBJ2-3 and V is TRBV18, with D tentatively TRBD1 (5 bases). CDR1 and CDR2 from the germline V gene are KGHSH and LQKENI. V lost 6 bases and J lost 3, with 16 bases in between. There are 15 residues in the CDR3.

The rearrangement joins TRBV4-3 to TRBJ2-7, with 12 bases that match TRBD2. The CDR3 length is 16 residues. Unmatched junction bases numbered 10, after V lost 3 bases and J lost 7 bases. CDR1 is LGHNA, CDR2 YSLEER, per germline. The DNA of the CDR3 is TGCGCCAGCAGCCAGGATACGGGACTAGCGGGCGGTGAGCAGTACTTC. This sequence encodes CASSQDTGLAGGEQYF.

This rearrangement joins TRBV2 to TRBJ2-1; 7 bases are a match to TRBD2. The germline gives CDR1 SNHLY, CDR2 FYNNEI. The V gene end was trimmed by 10 bases and the J gene end by 8 bases; junction bases not matched to a gene: 8. CDR3 size: 12 residues. This CDR3 is CATGGGLDEQFF. CDR3 nucleotides: TGTGCCACTGGGGGGGGACTGGATGAGCAGTTCTTC. Full variable domain (missing parts from reference TRBV2 and TRBJ2-1): EPEVTQTPSHQVTQMGQEVILRCVPISNHLYFYWYRQILGQKVEFLVSFYNNEISEKSEIFDDQFSVERPDGSNFTLKIRSTKLEDSAMYFCATGGGLDEQFFGPGTRLTVL.

This chain links TRBV7-9 with TRBJ2-3; D perhaps matches TRBD2 (6 bases). Germline loops: CDR1 SEHNR, CDR2 FQNEAQ (reference sequence). The V gene lost 2 bases and the J gene lost 6 bases, with 18 bases spanning the gap. This CDR3 is built from 16 residues. The CDR3 bases are TGTGCCAGCAGCTTAAGTGGGACTTCGGAGTATGATACGCAGTATTTT. Amino acid sequence: CASSLSGTSEYDTQYF.

This rearrangement joins TRBV18 to TRBJ2-7; D might be TRBD1 (6 bases). Germline lookup yields CDR1 KGHSH and CDR2 LQKENI. This CDR3 contains 13 residues. The germline V and J ends were trimmed by 4 bases and 5 bases, with 12 bases remaining between them. CDR3 nucleotides: TGTGCCAGCTCACGTGGGACAAGAGACGAGCAGTACTTC. Residues: CASSRGTRDEQYF.

The chain is built from TRBV2 and TRBJ2-2, with no clear D. Trimming shortened V by 6 bases and J by 1 base, and 6 bases separated the two germline ends. Per the germline V gene, CDR1 is SNHLY and CDR2 is FYNNEI. This CDR3 contains 13 residues. CDR3 sequence (DNA): TGTGCCAGCAGCCAACAGAACACCGGGGAGCTGTTTTTT. This encodes CASSQQNTGELFF.

J is TRBJ1-6 and V is TRBV27, with unresolved D. The CDR3 has 13 residues. The ends were cut back, 6 bases at V and 7 bases at J, with 10 bases in the middle. The germline V gene encodes CDR1 MNHEY and CDR2 SMNVEV (reference sequence). The CDR3 loop reads CASSREINSPLHF. Written as DNA, the CDR3 is TGTGCCAGCAGCCGAGAAATCAATTCACCCCTCCACTTT.

DNA for the CDR3: TGCGCCAGCAGCTTTGGACAGGGAGAAGCTTTCTTT. It translates to CASSFGQGEAFF. The chain recombines TRBV5-1 with TRBJ1-1; 8 positions match TRBD1. The CDR3 has 12 residues. Germline CDR1 and CDR2: SGHRS and YFSETQ. V lost 2 bases to trimming and J lost 8 bases; unmatched junction nucleotides: 2.

The V and J genes are TRBV23-1 and TRBJ2-7; 10 bases map to TRBD2. TRBV23-1 is treated as an ORF (open reading frame) with a function not yet certain. The CDR3 totals 19 residues. V was clipped by 0 bases and J by 6 bases; unmatched bases: 17. The CDR3 DNA reads TGCGCCAGCAGTCAATCAGGCCTAGCGGGGGCCGCACCTACGTGCGAGCAGTACTTC. This translates into CASSQSGLAGAAPTCEQYF.

V is TRBV2 and J is TRBJ1-4; no clear D gene. Looked up from germline, CDR1 is SNHLY and CDR2 is FYNNEI. The CDR3 has 14 amino acids. V was trimmed by 5 bases and J by 5 bases, leaving 12 bases between them. CDR3 sequence reads: CASSRDLWNEKLFF. DNA of the CDR3: TGTGCCAGCAGTAGGGATCTTTGGAATGAAAAACTGTTTTTT.

This chain links TRBV28 with TRBJ2-7, with 12 positions matching TRBD2. The CDR3 totals 15 residues. V lost 5 bases, J lost 5 bases, and 7 bases stayed unmatched. Looked up from germline, CDR1 is MDHEN and CDR2 is SYDVKM. The DNA of the CDR3 is TGTGCCAGCAGTGCAACTAGCGGGGGGAAAGACGAGCAGTACTTC. This translates into CASSATSGGKDEQYF.

In its sample, this clone was seen once. V is TRBV7-2 and J is TRBJ2-5, with 8 nucleotides matching TRBD2. The CDR3 contains 17 residues. The germline V gene has CDR1 SGHTA and CDR2 FQGNSA. After removal of 4 bases from V and 2 bases from J, the junction contained 12 bases not matched to a gene. The CDR3 sequence: CASSSRLTSAIQETQYF. The CDR3 DNA reads TGTGCCAGCAGCTCCAGATTGACTAGCGCGATACAAGAGACCCAGTACTTC.

On this clone itself: A read error may account for a junction end that differs from germline. J is TRBJ2-1 and V is TRBV5-8; TRBD2 aligns across 7 bases. CDR1 and CDR2 (germline): SGHTS, YDEGEE. There are 16 residues in the CDR3. The CDR3 nucleotides read TGTGCCAGCAACTTGACTTTCCTAGCGGACCACAATGAGCAGTTCTTC. It specifies CASNLTFLADHNEQFF.

This clone showed up just a few times. The gene calls are TRBV27 and TRBJ1-6; D remains unclear. The CDR3 is 12 residues long. Trimming cost V 4 bases and J 2 bases, with 0 bases left between them. Germline lookup yields CDR1 MNHEY and CDR2 SMNVEV (reference sequence). CDR3 nucleotides: TGTGCCAGCAGTTCCTATAATTCACCCCTCCACTTT. Translating gives CASSSYNSPLHF.

The chain uses TRBV30 and TRBJ2-2, with TRBD2 identical over 7 bases. Germline values: CDR1 GTSNPN, CDR2 SVGIG (reference sequence). The CDR3 extends over 12 amino acids. Unmatched junction bases numbered 2, after V lost 3 bases and J lost 7 bases. The CDR3, as DNA: TGTGCCTGGAGGGGGGGGAGCGGGGAGCTGTTTTTT. Its translation: CAWRGGSGELFF.